This entry concerns a single TCR beta chain. Its antigen has not been determined. Nothing much larger sits one base from this clone, and base qualities are not available. This sample was taken from a study of OX40 agonist ivuxolimab in advanced cancers. About the full investigation: Ivuxolimab, which targeted the costimulatory receptor OX40 (CD134), was an agonistic, fully human IgG2 monoclonal antibody. Intravenous ivuxolimab was administered to patients every 2 weeks at six dose levels: 0.01, 0.1, 0.3, 1.5, 3 and 10 mg/kg. Of the approximately 50 dose-escalation patients, hepatocellular carcinoma was present in 19, melanoma in some 15, renal cell carcinoma in 9 and head and neck cancer in 9. In the dose-escalation cohort, 82.7% of patients were male, and the mean age was around 60 years, with a range of roughly 23 to 85. Prior anti-PD-1, anti-PD-L1 or anti-CTLA-4 therapy was permitted, and approximately 42% of dose-escalation patients had received checkpoint inhibitors. Partial responses were achieved by three dose-escalation patients, of whom one had hepatocellular carcinoma and two had cutaneous melanoma. Peripheral TCRbeta sequencing aimed to test whether ivuxolimab altered TCR sequence diversity and caused clonal T-cell expansion. The monotherapy dose-escalation portion (N = 52 patients) of the phase I ivuxolimab trial is reported in the paper.

Summary of the overall study and its limitations: In the 0.1-3.0 mg/kg groups, partial responders were among the patients with the lowest normalized peripheral clonal expansion, particularly in CD8+ T cells. After ivuxolimab, more expanded clones were found on average in CD8+ T cells than in CD4+ T cells. Low levels of normalized T-cell clonal expansion were also shown by some nonresponding patients. At doses from 0.1 to 3.0 mg/kg, clonal expansion was seen in both CD4+ and CD8+ blood T cells between baseline and week 6. The antigen specificity of the peripheral T cells that underwent clonal expansion was not determined.

For sequencing of the TCRbeta CDR3 region, genomic DNA was extracted from the sorted cells. TCRbeta CDR3 regions were sequenced using the immunoSEQ Assay. In TCRdb, the immuneACCESS table is reduced to in-frame sequences with V and J assigned. These tables do not hold every clone; where another copy was compared, an unresolved V gene accounts for under half, and the others remain unexplained. The sample table lists tens of thousands of clones, around 84% of them with a count of one. The top ten clones comprise around 0.73% of the sample. The trial excluded patients who had a history of autoimmune disease or who were on systemic immunosuppression. In every dose cohort, peripheral blood was drawn for TCR sequencing at baseline, cycle 4 day 1, and cycle 7 day 1. Samples came from an open-label, multicenter, first-in-human phase I dose-escalation trial of ivuxolimab. Adults with locally advanced or metastatic head and neck squamous cell, hepatocellular, melanoma or renal cell carcinoma were enrolled in the trial. Before TCR sequencing, CD4+ T cells and CD8+ T cells from peripheral blood were sorted into separate populations.

This TCR came from an adult with an advanced solid tumor such as melanoma, head and neck, liver or kidney cancer. The sample consisted of CD4+ or CD8+ T cells sorted from blood, taken in a trial of the OX40 agonist ivuxolimab.

The CDR3 region reads CASSPNRSPEQYF. The bases are TGTGCCAGCTCACCCAACCGTTCTCCCGAGCAGTACTTC. The sequence joins TRBV18 to TRBJ2-7; no D gene can be assigned with confidence. The CDR3 runs 13 amino acids, cysteine and phenylalanine included. Only CDR3 DNA remains: 39 bases, in frame from the first base. Reading the germline V gene gives CDR1 KGHSH and CDR2 LQKENI. V is cut by 3 bases and J by 6 bases, and the space between the germline ends is 12 bases.